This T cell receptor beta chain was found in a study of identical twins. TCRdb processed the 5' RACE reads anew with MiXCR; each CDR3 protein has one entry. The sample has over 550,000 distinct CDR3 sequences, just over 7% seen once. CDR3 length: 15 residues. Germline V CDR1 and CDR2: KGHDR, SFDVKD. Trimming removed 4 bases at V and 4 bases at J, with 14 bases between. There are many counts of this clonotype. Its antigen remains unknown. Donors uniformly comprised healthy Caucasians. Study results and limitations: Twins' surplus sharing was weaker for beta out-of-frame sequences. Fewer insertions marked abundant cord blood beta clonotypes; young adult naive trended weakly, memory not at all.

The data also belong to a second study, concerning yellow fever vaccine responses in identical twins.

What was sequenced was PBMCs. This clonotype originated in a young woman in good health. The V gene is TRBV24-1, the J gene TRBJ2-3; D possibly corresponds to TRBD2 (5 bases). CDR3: CATSDGLPTADTQYF. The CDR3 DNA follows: TGTGCCACCAGTGACGGACTCCCGACGGCAGATACGCAGTATTTT.